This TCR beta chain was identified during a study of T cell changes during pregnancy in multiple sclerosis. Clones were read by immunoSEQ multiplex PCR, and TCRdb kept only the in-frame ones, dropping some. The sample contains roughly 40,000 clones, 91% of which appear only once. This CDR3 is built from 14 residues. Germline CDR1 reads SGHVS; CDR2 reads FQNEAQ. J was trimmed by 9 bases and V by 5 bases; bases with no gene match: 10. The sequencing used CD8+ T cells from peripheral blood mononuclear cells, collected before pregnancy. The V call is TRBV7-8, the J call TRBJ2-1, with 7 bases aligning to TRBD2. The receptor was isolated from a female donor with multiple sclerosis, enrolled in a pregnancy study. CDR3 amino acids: CASSHKREVLEQFF. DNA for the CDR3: TGTGCCAGCAGCCACAAACGGGAGGTTCTTGAGCAGTTCTTC.